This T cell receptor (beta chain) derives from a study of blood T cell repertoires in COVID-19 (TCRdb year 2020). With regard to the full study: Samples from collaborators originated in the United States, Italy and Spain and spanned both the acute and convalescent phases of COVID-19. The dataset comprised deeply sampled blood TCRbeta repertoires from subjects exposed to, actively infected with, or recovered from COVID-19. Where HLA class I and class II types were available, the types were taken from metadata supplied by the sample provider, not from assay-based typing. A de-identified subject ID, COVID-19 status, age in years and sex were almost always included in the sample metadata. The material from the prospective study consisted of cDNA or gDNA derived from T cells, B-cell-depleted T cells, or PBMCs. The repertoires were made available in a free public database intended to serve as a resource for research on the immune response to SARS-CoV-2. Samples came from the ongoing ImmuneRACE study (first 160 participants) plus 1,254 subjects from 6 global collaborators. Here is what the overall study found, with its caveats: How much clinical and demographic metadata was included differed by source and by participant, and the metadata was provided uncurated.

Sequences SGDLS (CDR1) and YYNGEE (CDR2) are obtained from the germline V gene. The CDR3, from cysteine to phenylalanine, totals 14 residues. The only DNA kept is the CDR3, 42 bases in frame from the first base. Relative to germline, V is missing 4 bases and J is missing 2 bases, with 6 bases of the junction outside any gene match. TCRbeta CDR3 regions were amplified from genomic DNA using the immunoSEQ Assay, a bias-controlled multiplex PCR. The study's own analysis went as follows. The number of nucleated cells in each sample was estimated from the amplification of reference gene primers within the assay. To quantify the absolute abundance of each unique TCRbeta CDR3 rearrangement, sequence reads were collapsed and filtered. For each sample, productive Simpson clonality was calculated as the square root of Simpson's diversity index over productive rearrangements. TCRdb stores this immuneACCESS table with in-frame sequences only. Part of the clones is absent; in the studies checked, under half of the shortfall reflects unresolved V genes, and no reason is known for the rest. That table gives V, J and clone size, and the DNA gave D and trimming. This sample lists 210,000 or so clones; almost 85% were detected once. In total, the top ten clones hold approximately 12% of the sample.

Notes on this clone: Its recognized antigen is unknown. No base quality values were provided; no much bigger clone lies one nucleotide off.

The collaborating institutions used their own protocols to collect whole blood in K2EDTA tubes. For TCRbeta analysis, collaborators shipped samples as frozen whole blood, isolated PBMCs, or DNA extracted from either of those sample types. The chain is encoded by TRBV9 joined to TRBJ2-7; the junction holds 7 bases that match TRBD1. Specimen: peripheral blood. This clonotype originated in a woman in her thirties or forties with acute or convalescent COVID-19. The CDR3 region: CASSPRGTAYEQYF. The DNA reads TGTGCCAGCAGCCCGCGTGGGACAGCCTACGAGCAGTACTTC.